The entry below describes one T cell receptor (beta chain). Its antigen is not known. The study ran its PCR with 60 Vbeta and 13 Jbeta primers. Sequencing was performed with immunoSEQ multiplex PCR; in TCRdb, only in-frame clones are kept and a portion is missing. The sample records 50,000 to 65,000 clones, approximately 75% being singletons. The CDR3 loop spans 9 amino acids. V was cut by 8 bases and J by 10 bases, with 12 bases left in between. CDR1 GTSNPN and CDR2 SVGIG come from the germline V gene (reference sequence). The entry originates in a study of cytomegalovirus exposure and HLA in healthy donors. Notes on the study in general: Later findings reportedly placed an Asian-associated ancestry cluster below the approximately 620-donor mean for N-insertions. There were over 150 TCR beta chains listed as cytomegalovirus-associated. The productive fraction for most TCR beta V segments was about 87% or about 30% in an earlier analysis. What was likely a sequencing artifact was a cluster of highly shared sequence variants.

The material sequenced was PBMCs. The gene calls are TRBV30 and TRBJ2-7; a possible D gene is TRBD2 (5 bases). The receptor was derived from a woman in her twenties or thirties in good health and CMV-seronegative. CDR3 loop: CAREGGQYF. CDR3 in DNA: TGTGCCCGGGAAGGTGGACAGTACTTC.